The 18 T cell receptor beta chains presented below share a single source sample, sequenced in a study of blood T cell repertoires in COVID-19. Sequenced by immunoSEQ multiplex PCR; TCRdb stores in-frame clones only, minus some. The sample yields under 200,000 clones, 88% seen once. Material for sequencing was peripheral blood. The receptors stem from a man aged 35 to 55 with active or convalescent COVID-19.

V usage is TRBV7-3 and J usage is TRBJ2-3; 7 bases map to TRBD2. The CDR3 spans 15 residues. Germline CDR1 SGHTA, CDR2 FQGTGA. The J segment lost 0 bases and the V segment lost 0 bases, leaving 0 bases of the junction unmatched. The CDR3 coding sequence is TGTGCCAGCAGCTTAACGCGGGGGAGCACAGATACGCAGTATTTT. Amino acid sequence: CASSLTRGSTDTQYF.

This chain connects TRBV28 to TRBJ2-5; D is perhaps TRBD2 (5 bases). Germline-derived CDR1 and CDR2 are MDHEN and SYDVKM. The CDR3 spans 14 residues. V lost 3 bases to trimming and J lost 1 base, with 9 bases between them. CDR3 loop: CASSLQRVQETQYF. CDR3 nucleotide sequence: TGTGCCAGCAGTTTGCAGAGGGTCCAAGAGACCCAGTACTTC.

V usage is TRBV7-7 and J usage is TRBJ2-5; 15 bases are a match to TRBD2. Germline V lookup: CDR1 SSHAT, CDR2 FNYEAQ (reference sequence). The CDR3 sequence is 16 residues long. The trim removed 4 bases at V and 7 bases at J, leaving 7 bases unmatched. The CDR3 reads CASSSGLAGGGGTQYF. CDR3 nucleotide sequence: TGTGCCAGCAGCTCGGGACTAGCGGGGGGAGGAGGGACCCAGTACTTC.

The chain uses TRBV9 and TRBJ1-4; TRBD1 is a possible D gene (5 bases). The ends were cut back, 3 bases at V and 4 bases at J, with 19 bases in the middle. This CDR3 contains 17 residues. CDR1 is SGDLS, CDR2 YYNGEE, per germline. This CDR3 reads CASSAESGGAINEKLFF. The DNA for the CDR3 is TGTGCCAGCAGCGCCGAATCGGGTGGGGCGATTAATGAAAAACTGTTTTTT.

The rearrangement links TRBV6-5 to TRBJ2-7; TRBD2 might be the D (6 bases). The CDR3 runs to 15 residues. V gave up 3 bases and J gave up 5 bases, with 17 bases separating them. The germline V gene encodes CDR1 MNHEY and CDR2 SVGAGI. The CDR3 DNA is TGTGCCAGCAGTTATAATGTTGGGGGGATCGACGAGCAGTACTTC. Its translation is CASSYNVGGIDEQYF.

The rearrangement uses TRBV9 and TRBJ1-1; D uncertain. CDR1 and CDR2 from the germline V gene are SGDLS and YYNGEE. The CDR3 sequence is 13 residues long. Trimming pared 0 bases from V and 1 base from J, leaving 4 bases between. The chain's CDR3 is CASSVAGNTEAFF. CDR3 sequence (DNA): TGTGCCAGCAGCGTAGCAGGGAACACTGAAGCTTTCTTT.

This sequence joins TRBV15 and TRBJ2-3; TRBD2 is a possible D gene (6 bases). The CDR3 has 17 residues. V was trimmed by 1 base and J by 0 bases, leaving 14 bases between them. Germline V gives CDR1 LNHNV, CDR2 YYDKDF (reference sequence). The chain's CDR3 is CATSRGGWAGSTDTQYF. CDR3 sequence (DNA): TGTGCCACCAGCAGAGGGGGTTGGGCGGGGAGCACAGATACGCAGTATTTT. Full variable domain (remainder filled in from reference TRBV15 and TRBJ2-3): DAMVIQNPRYQVTQFGKPVTLSCSQTLNHNVMYWYQQKSSQAPKLLFHYYDKDFNNEADTPDNFQSRRPNTSFCFLDIRSPGLGDTAMYLCATSRGGWAGSTDTQYFGPGTRLTVL.

This chain links TRBV6-1 with TRBJ1-2, with D possibly TRBD1 on 5 matching bases. The CDR3 contains 15 residues. V was shortened by 7 bases and J by 0 bases, with 15 bases between the two germline ends. Germline V gene sequence: CDR1 MNHNS, CDR2 SASEGT. CDR3 loop: CASNPRGRANYGYTF. Here the CDR3 DNA reads TGTGCCAGCAACCCCCGCGGCAGGGCTAACTATGGCTACACCTTC.

This chain connects TRBV30 to TRBJ2-7; 7 bases map to TRBD1. CDR1 is GTSNPN, CDR2 SVGIG, per germline (reference sequence). J was trimmed by 0 bases and V by 4 bases; bases with no gene match: 12. CDR3 length: 16 residues. CDR3 nucleotide sequence: TGTGCCTGGAACACAGGGGCCACGATCAGCTCCTACGAGCAGTACTTC. As protein: CAWNTGATISSYEQYF.

This rearrangement joins TRBV19 to TRBJ1-4; TRBD1 is a possible D gene (5 bases). The CDR3 runs to 12 residues. The V and J ends lost 5 bases and 8 bases respectively, with 9 bases between them. From germline, CDR1 is LNHDA and CDR2 SQIVND (reference sequence). The CDR3: CASSAGGEKLFF. The CDR3 coding sequence is TGTGCCAGTAGTGCGGGGGGGGAAAAACTGTTTTTT.

This clone was picked up one time. This chain connects TRBV30 to TRBJ1-1; the D is unclear. V lost 0 bases to trimming and J lost 4 bases, with 15 bases between them. Germline lookup yields CDR1 GTSNPN and CDR2 SVGIG (reference sequence). The CDR3 has 15 amino acids. Here the CDR3 reads CAWSVSLITGTEAFF. The DNA for the CDR3 is TGTGCCTGGAGTGTTTCATTAATAACTGGCACTGAAGCTTTCTTT. Full variable domain (outside the CDR3, taken from reference TRBV30 and TRBJ1-1): SQTIHQWPATLVQPVGSPLSLECTVEGTSNPNLYWYRQAAGRGLQLLFYSVGIGQISSEVPQNLSASRPQDRQFILSSKKLLLSDSGFYLCAWSVSLITGTEAFFGQGTRLTVV.

The J gene is TRBJ1-3, the V gene TRBV5-1, with no clear D. This CDR3 contains 13 residues. Germline-derived CDR1 and CDR2 are SGHRS and YFSETQ. V lost 3 bases and J lost 2, with 6 bases in between. This CDR3 reads CASSSLPGNTIYF. The CDR3 nucleotides are TGCGCCAGCAGCTCCCTCCCTGGAAACACCATATATTTT.

The rearrangement links TRBV27 to TRBJ2-7; the match to TRBD1 covers 8 bases. Germline CDR1 reads MNHEY; CDR2 reads SMNVEV (reference sequence). CDR3 length equals 17 residues. V was pared by 3 bases and J by 2 bases, with 12 bases of the junction left unmatched. Written as DNA, the CDR3 is TGTGCCAGCAGTTTTATCCAGGGGGCACCTCTAACCTACGAGCAGTACTTC. It translates to CASSFIQGAPLTYEQYF.

The CDR3 loop is CATSKEATVSSYNSPLHF. The CDR3 DNA reads as TGTGCCACCAGCAAAGAAGCAACCGTAAGCTCCTATAATTCACCCCTCCACTTT. J is TRBJ1-6 and V is TRBV15; D gene ambiguous. V was trimmed by 4 bases and J by 0 bases, leaving 16 bases between them. Germline loops: CDR1 LNHNV, CDR2 YYDKDF (reference sequence). This CDR3 region has 18 residues.

The V and J genes are TRBV4-1 and TRBJ2-2; 11 bases line up with TRBD2. Germline CDR1 and CDR2: MGHRA and YSYEKL. The CDR3 extends over 16 amino acids. Unmatched junction bases numbered 5, after V lost 4 bases and J lost 4 bases. CDR3 region: CASSRASGGLTGELFF. In DNA form, the CDR3 reads TGCGCCAGCAGCCGGGCTAGCGGGGGGCTCACCGGGGAGCTGTTTTTT.

The chain couples TRBV5-1 to TRBJ2-2; 9 bases fit TRBD2. V lost 5 bases and J lost 3; bases outside the gene matches: 2. Looked up from germline, CDR1 is SGHRS and CDR2 is YFSETQ. The CDR3 covers 14 residues. This CDR3 reads CASSRLADTGELFF. DNA of the CDR3: TGCGCCAGCAGTCGACTAGCGGACACCGGGGAGCTGTTTTTT.

The rearrangement uses TRBV7-2 and TRBJ1-2; D is perhaps TRBD1 (5 bases). V gave up 4 bases and J gave up 3 bases, with 21 bases separating them. The CDR3 is 17 amino acids. Germline V gene lookup returns CDR1 SGHTA and CDR2 FQGNSA. CDR3 sequence: CASSSSFRVLPHYGYTF. CDR3 coding DNA: TGTGCCAGCAGCTCCAGCTTCAGGGTTCTCCCCCACTATGGCTACACCTTC.

In this sample, this clone turned up a few times. V gene TRBV6-5 combines with J gene TRBJ2-1; 8 nucleotides agree with TRBD2. The CDR3 contains 15 residues. Per germline, CDR1 MNHEY and CDR2 SVGAGI. Losses at the gene ends were 6 bases for V and 2 bases for J; bases not matched to a gene: 6. CDR3 amino acids: CASRPSGPTYNEQFF. CDR3 coding DNA: TGTGCCAGCAGGCCTAGCGGGCCCACCTACAATGAGCAGTTCTTC.